The 27 T cell receptor beta chains listed next were all sequenced from one sample in a study of T cells in Graves' hyperthyroidism and ophthalmopathy. Amplified TCR beta CDR3 regions derived from RNA transcripts. The HTBI set primed first-round TCR CDR3 RT-PCR. Each CDR3 protein gets one entry after TCRdb re-called the multiplex PCR reads with MiXCR. The data contain some 500,000 distinct CDR3 sequences, around a quarter of them singletons. The sequenced sample consisted of blood. The receptor source for this set is a woman under 40 with Graves' ophthalmopathy.

This clonotype was counted many times. The chain has TRBV11-2 and TRBJ2-7; 8 bases fit TRBD2. Per germline, CDR1 SGHAT and CDR2 FQNNGV. J gave up 3 bases and V 5 bases, and 6 bases lay outside the gene matches. The CDR3 is made up of 14 amino acids. DNA for the CDR3: TGTGCCAGCAGCAAGACTAGCGCGTTCTACGAGCAGTACTTC. Translated: CASSKTSAFYEQYF. Together with reference TRBV11-2 and TRBJ2-7, the CDR3 gives the full variable domain: EAGVAQSPRYKIIEKRQSVAFWCNPISGHATLYWYQQILGQGPKLLIQFQNNGVVDDSQLPKDRFSAERLKGVDSTLKIQPAKLEDSAVYLCASSKTSAFYEQYFGPGTRLTVT.

In this sample, this clonotype turned up many times. V is TRBV5-5 and J is TRBJ1-1; a weak D match, TRBD1 (5 bases). Trimming removed 4 bases at V and 3 bases at J, with 16 bases between. This CDR3 is built from 15 residues. Germline values: CDR1 SGHKS, CDR2 YYEKEE (reference sequence). CDR3 sequence (DNA): TGTGCCAGCAGCCAGGAGGGACGGGCCGACACTGAAGCTTTCTTT. The encoded protein is CASSQEGRADTEAFF.

This clonotype was seen ten or more times. This sequence joins TRBV7-2 and TRBJ2-7; no firm D call. In germline, CDR1 is SGHTA, CDR2 FQGNSA. The CDR3 is made up of 16 amino acids. Trimming removed 0 bases from V and 1 base from J, with 13 bases in between. The CDR3 bases are TGTGCCAGCAGCTTAGCCTCGGACGGAGTTTCCTACGAGCAGTACTTC. Residues: CASSLASDGVSYEQYF. Full variable domain (missing parts from reference TRBV7-2 and TRBJ2-7): GAGVSQSPSNKVTEKGKDVELRCDPISGHTALYWYRQSLGQGLEFLIYFQGNSAPDKSGLPSDRFSAERTGGSVSTLTIQRTQQEDSAVYLCASSLASDGVSYEQYFGPGTRLTVT.

A few counts support this clonotype. This chain uses TRBV6-2 or TRBV6-3 with TRBJ2-7; 7 bases are a match to TRBD1. There are 14 residues in the CDR3. Looked up from germline, CDR1 is MNHEY and CDR2 is SVGEGT. The junction had 5 bases not matched to a gene; V was cut back by 6 bases and J by 0 bases. Written as DNA, the CDR3 is TGTGCCAGCAGGAGACAGGGTGGCTCCTACGAGCAGTACTTC. It specifies CASRRQGGSYEQYF.

This clonotype was recorded many times. This chain links TRBV6-5 with TRBJ2-7; D ambiguous. The CDR3 length is 14 residues. V lost 2 bases and J 6 bases, leaving 14 bases between the germline ends. Germline V gene sequence: CDR1 MNHEY, CDR2 SVGAGI. The CDR3 DNA reads TGTGCCAGCAGTTACACGCCGACCCTTATCGAGCAGTACTTC. It encodes CASSYTPTLIEQYF.

This clonotype appeared a single time. The chain employs TRBV12-3 or TRBV12-4 and TRBJ2-7; D is unresolved. Trimming took 2 bases from V and 1 from J, leaving 12 bases between them. The length of the CDR3 is 15 residues. The CDR3 DNA reads as TGTGCCAGCAGTTTATCAGTTATTAGGTCCTACGAGCAGTACTTC. It yields the protein CASSLSVIRSYEQYF.

In this sample, this clonotype turned up many times. The chain has TRBV12-3 or TRBV12-4 and TRBJ1-2; 7 positions match TRBD1. Losses at the gene ends were 4 bases for V and 8 bases for J; bases not matched to a gene: 1. CDR3 size: 11 residues. CDR3 in DNA: TGTGCCAGCAGTTGGGACAGCGGCTACACCTTC. It yields the protein CASSWDSGYTF.

This chain links TRBV28 with TRBJ2-5; D might be TRBD2 (7 bases). Trimming left V 4 bases short and J 5 bases short, with 14 bases between. Looked up from germline, CDR1 is MDHEN and CDR2 is SYDVKM. The CDR3 has 14 amino acids. The CDR3 DNA is TGTGCCAGCAGTTCGGGGGGACACGTGGAGACCCAGTACTTC. As protein: CASSSGGHVETQYF.

Ten or more counts support this clonotype. The CDR3, as DNA: TGTGCCAGCAGTTTCTTTAGACTCAACGAGCAGTACTTC. Protein product: CASSFFRLNEQYF. The chain employs TRBV28 and TRBJ2-7; no definite D call. Looked up from germline, CDR1 is MDHEN and CDR2 is SYDVKM. With 3 bases removed from V and 5 bases from J, the gap between germline ends came to 11 bases. The CDR3 is made up of 13 amino acids.

This chain joins TRBV12-3 or TRBV12-4 and TRBJ2-2, with a possible D match to TRBD1 (6 bases). This CDR3 region has 16 residues. Trimming shortened V by 3 bases and J by 5 bases, and 16 bases separated the two germline ends. The CDR3 DNA is TGTGCCAGCAGTTTCTCCAGGGGTGGGCGGACCGGGGAGCTGTTTTTT. The encoded protein is CASSFSRGGRTGELFF.

This clonotype was recorded many times. This chain links TRBV20-1 with TRBJ1-2, with 7 bases that match TRBD1. V was clipped by 4 bases and J by 8 bases; unmatched bases: 10. From germline, CDR1 is DFQATT and CDR2 SNEGSKA (reference sequence). The CDR3 covers 13 residues. The CDR3 protein is CSATPGQFGGYTF. For the CDR3, the DNA is TGCAGTGCTACCCCGGGACAGTTCGGAGGCTACACCTTC.

This clonotype was seen a few times. V and J are TRBV20-1 and TRBJ1-2; weak D call: TRBD1 (5 bases). CDR1 DFQATT and CDR2 SNEGSKA come from the germline V gene (reference sequence). V was trimmed by 5 bases and J by 4 bases, leaving 11 bases between them. The CDR3 sequence is 12 residues long. CDR3 in amino acids: CSAGGGTYGYTF. CDR3 sequence (DNA): TGCAGTGCTGGGGGGGGGACCTATGGCTACACCTTC.

This clonotype was seen repeatedly, ten times or more. The gene calls are TRBV7-8 and TRBJ2-7; 7 bases agree with TRBD1. Germline lookup yields CDR1 SGHVS and CDR2 FQNEAQ. With V trimmed by 4 bases and J by 6 bases, 9 bases remained unmatched. This CDR3 comprises 14 residues. The CDR3 is CASSSGQVPFEQYF. Here the CDR3 DNA reads TGTGCCAGCAGCTCTGGACAGGTCCCCTTCGAGCAGTACTTC.

V gene TRBV6-1 combines with J gene TRBJ1-5; TRBD1 is a possible D gene (6 bases). V lost 6 bases, J lost 6 bases, and 21 bases lay in between. CDR1 MNHNS and CDR2 SASEGT come from the germline V gene. This CDR3 comprises 16 residues. The DNA of the CDR3 is TGTGCCAGCAGCGCCGATATACAGGGAGGCCGTCAGCCCCAGCATTTT. Protein: CASSADIQGGRQPQHF.

This clonotype was recorded many times. The V and J genes are TRBV20-1 and TRBJ1-1; D gene unclear. CDR1 is DFQATT and CDR2 is SNEGSKA in the germline V gene (reference sequence). This CDR3 is 12 amino acids long. Trimming took off 2 bases at V and 0 bases at J, with 4 bases between the two ends. CDR3 region: CSARHMNTEAFF. The CDR3 DNA sequence: TGCAGTGCTAGACACATGAACACTGAAGCTTTCTTT.

In its sample, this clonotype was seen a few times. DNA of the CDR3: TGCGCCAGCGGACAGGGGAGTTCTAACTATGGCTACACCTTC. Its translation is CASGQGSSNYGYTF. The V call is TRBV5-1, the J call TRBJ1-2; 9 bases are shared with TRBD1. J lost 0 bases, V lost 7 bases, and 4 bases had no gene match. Germline V lookup: CDR1 SGHRS, CDR2 YFSETQ. This CDR3 region has 14 residues.

This clonotype was recorded a few times. The rearrangement links TRBV6-1 to TRBJ1-6; TRBD1 aligns across 8 bases. Trimming took 8 bases from V and 9 from J; bases not matched to a gene: 12. The CDR3 is 15 residues long. Germline V gene sequence: CDR1 MNHNS, CDR2 SASEGT. The CDR3 spells CASGPSDRGRSPLHF. CDR3 nucleotide sequence: TGTGCCAGCGGACCCTCTGACAGGGGTCGTTCACCCCTCCACTTT.

A word on this clonotype: A much larger clone differs from this one at a single base, so this may be a read error. The V and J genes are TRBV27 and TRBJ1-5; possibly TRBD1 for D (5 bases). The CDR3 is made up of 14 amino acids. CDR1 is MNHEY and CDR2 is SMNVEV in the germline V gene (reference sequence). As DNA, the CDR3 is TGTGCCAGCAGAACTGAGGGGAGCATTCAGCCCCAGCATTTT. This encodes CASRTEGSIQPQHF.

This clonotype was seen only a few times. The gene calls are TRBV29-1 and TRBJ2-2; D is unclear. CDR1 SQVTM and CDR2 ANQGSEA come from the germline V gene. There are 12 residues in the CDR3. V lost 8 bases, J lost 5 bases, and 12 bases lay in between. CDR3 nucleotides: TGCAGCTCACACAGATTGACCGGGGAGCTGTTTTTT. This sequence encodes CSSHRLTGELFF.

The J gene is TRBJ2-4, the V gene TRBV7-2, with 8 bases identical to TRBD2. Germline values: CDR1 SGHTA, CDR2 FQGNSA. The junction had 11 bases not matched to a gene; V was cut back by 6 bases and J by 4 bases. The CDR3 covers 16 residues. The CDR3 here is CASRPPGGAGKNIQYF. The CDR3 nucleotides are TGTGCCAGCAGGCCTCCCGGGGGGGCGGGTAAAAACATTCAGTACTTC.

Ten or more counts support this clonotype. V usage is TRBV27 and J usage is TRBJ2-5, with a tentative D call TRBD2 (5 bases). CDR1 is MNHEY, CDR2 SMNVEV, per germline (reference sequence). Between the trimmed V and J ends, which lost 4 bases and 2 bases, there was a span of 14 bases. The CDR3 spans 15 residues. CDR3 bases: TGTGCCAGCAGTTCAGAGGGAACTAGTCAAGAGACCCAGTACTTC. Translated, it gives CASSSEGTSQETQYF.

This clonotype was counted between two and nine times. The V gene is TRBV7-2, the J gene TRBJ1-2; no definite D call. V lost 7 bases, J lost 11 bases, and 14 bases lay in between. Germline V gene sequence: CDR1 SGHTA, CDR2 FQGNSA. The CDR3 totals 11 residues. The DNA of the CDR3 is TGTGCCAGCATCGCCGTCCGCGGTTACACCTTC. This codes for CASIAVRGYTF.

There are many counts of this clonotype. The rearrangement links TRBV7-3 to TRBJ2-7; 8 nucleotides agree with TRBD1. Germline V gene data show CDR1 as SGHTA and CDR2 as FQGTGA. This CDR3 contains 13 residues. J lost 5 bases, V lost 5 bases, and 5 bases had no gene match. This CDR3 is CASSAGQGDEQYF. The CDR3 bases are TGTGCCAGCAGCGCTGGACAGGGAGACGAGCAGTACTTC.

The V call is TRBV4-1, the J call TRBJ2-2, with 8 bases fitting TRBD1. There are 16 residues in the CDR3. Trimming removed 2 bases from V and 3 bases from J; junction bases left unmatched: 5. CDR1 MGHRA and CDR2 YSYEKL come from the germline V gene. CDR3 loop: CASSQTTGVDTGELFF. The CDR3 DNA is TGCGCCAGCAGCCAAACGACAGGGGTCGACACCGGGGAGCTGTTTTTT.

A remark on this clonotype: This may come from a read error, since a much larger clone is one base off. The V gene is TRBV27, the J gene TRBJ2-5, with D tentatively TRBD1 (5 bases). Germline V gene sequence: CDR1 MNHEY, CDR2 SMNVEV (reference sequence). This CDR3 contains 13 residues. Deletions cut 0 bases from V and 3 bases from J, with 5 bases between. CDR3 protein: CASSLSREETQYF. The CDR3 DNA is TGTGCCAGCAGTTTATCCAGGGAAGAGACCCAGTACTTC.

This clonotype has a count of ten or more. A much larger clone differs from this one at a single base, so this may be a read error. V gene TRBV10-3 combines with J gene TRBJ1-5, with 9 bases fitting TRBD1. The ends lost 4 bases at V and 5 bases at J; junction bases unmatched: 12. Germline lookup yields CDR1 ENHRY and CDR2 SYGVKD. The CDR3 has 17 residues. The CDR3 here is CAISGGRGQGYDQPQHF. The CDR3 nucleotides are TGTGCCATCAGTGGTGGTCGAGGACAGGGGTACGATCAGCCCCAGCATTTT.

This clonotype was counted a single time. The chain is built from TRBV12-3 or TRBV12-4 and TRBJ1-1; no firm D call. The V end was cut by 6 bases, the J end by 10 bases, with 18 bases between. The CDR3 is 13 residues long. CDR3 region: CASSLFDTAGAFF. The CDR3 bases are TGTGCCAGCAGCCTATTTGATACAGCGGGAGCTTTCTTT.